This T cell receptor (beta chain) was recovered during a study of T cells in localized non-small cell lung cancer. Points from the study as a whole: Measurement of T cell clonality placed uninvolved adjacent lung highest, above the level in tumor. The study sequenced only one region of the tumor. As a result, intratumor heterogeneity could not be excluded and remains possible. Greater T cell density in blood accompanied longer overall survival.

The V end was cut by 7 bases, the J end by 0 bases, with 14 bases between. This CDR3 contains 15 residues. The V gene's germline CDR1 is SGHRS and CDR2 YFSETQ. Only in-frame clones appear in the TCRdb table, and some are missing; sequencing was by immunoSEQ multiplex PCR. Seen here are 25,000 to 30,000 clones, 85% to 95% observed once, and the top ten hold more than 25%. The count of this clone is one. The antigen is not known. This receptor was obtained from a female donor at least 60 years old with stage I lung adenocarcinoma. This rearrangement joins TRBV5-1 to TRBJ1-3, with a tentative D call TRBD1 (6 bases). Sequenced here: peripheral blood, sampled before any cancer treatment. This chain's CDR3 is CASAWDKSSGNTIYF. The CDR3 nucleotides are TGCGCCAGCGCCTGGGACAAGAGCTCTGGAAACACCATATATTTT.